The 7 T cell receptor beta chains listed next were all sequenced from one sample in a study of shared clonotypes between healthy human individuals. Assay: immunoSEQ multiplex PCR; the TCRdb copy retains only in-frame clones and omits some. Of roughly 1,600,000 clones detected, around 98.5% appear once; the ten largest clones hold under 0.45%. Sequencing was done on a sample of naive CD4+ T cells sorted from blood. The sample's subset: CD45RA+ positively selected. These receptors were collected from a man in his thirties or forties in good health.

The chain is built from TRBV10-1 and TRBJ2-7; possibly TRBD2 for D (7 bases). The CDR3 runs 14 residues. The V gene lost 3 bases and the J gene lost 6 bases, with 15 bases spanning the gap. Germline V gene sequence: CDR1 WNHNN, CDR2 SYGVQD (reference sequence). The CDR3 protein is CASSERGGLAEQYF. DNA for the CDR3: TGCGCCAGCAGTGAAAGGGGGGGTCTGGCCGAGCAGTACTTC.

This chain joins TRBV5-1 and TRBJ2-1; D unresolved. This CDR3 contains 16 residues. Germline lookup yields CDR1 SGHRS and CDR2 YFSETQ. Trimming removed 0 bases from V and 0 bases from J, with 10 bases in between. The chain's CDR3 is CASSLDSPSSYNEQFF. The CDR3 DNA follows: TGCGCCAGCAGCTTGGACAGCCCAAGCTCCTACAATGAGCAGTTCTTC.

The chain combines TRBV7-8 with TRBJ1-1; TRBD1 matches 8 bases. V was pared by 5 bases and J by 5 bases, with 16 bases of the junction left unmatched. Germline V gene sequence: CDR1 SGHVS, CDR2 FQNEAQ. The CDR3 extends over 17 amino acids. The CDR3 loop is CASSNGDFGTGRTEAFF. CDR3 sequence (DNA): TGTGCCAGCAGCAACGGTGATTTCGGGACAGGACGAACTGAAGCTTTCTTT.

Turning to this clone: Other nucleotide sequences in the sample specify the same CDR3. This chain links TRBV2 with TRBJ2-3; 9 bases line up with TRBD1. J lost 6 bases, V lost 6 bases, and 1 base had no gene match. Germline values: CDR1 SNHLY, CDR2 FYNNEI. This CDR3 spans 12 amino acids. As DNA, the CDR3 is TGTGCCAGCAGGGACAGGGGTGATACGCAGTATTTT. The encoded protein is CASRDRGDTQYF.

V and J are TRBV28 and TRBJ2-7, with 7 nucleotides matching TRBD1. The CDR3 extends over 14 amino acids. Germline V lookup: CDR1 MDHEN, CDR2 SYDVKM. With 5 bases clipped from V and 4 bases from J, the junction kept 8 bases outside the gene matches. The CDR3 bases are TGTGCCAGCAGTACCGGGACAGAGATTTACGAGCAGTACTTC. Translation gives CASSTGTEIYEQYF.

V is TRBV15 and J is TRBJ1-1; TRBD1 is a possible D gene (6 bases). The CDR3 loop spans 15 amino acids. The V and J ends lost 0 bases and 9 bases respectively, with 17 bases between them. Germline V CDR1 and CDR2: LNHNV, YYDKDF (reference sequence). CDR3 DNA sequence: TGTGCCACCAGCAGAGATCAGGCGGGAACAGGGAAAGCTTTCTTT. Translated: CATSRDQAGTGKAFF.

The CDR3 nucleotides are TGTGCCAGCAGCCTGCAACGGGACACCGGGGAGCTGTTTTTT. Its protein is CASSLQRDTGELFF. The V gene is TRBV6-5, the J gene TRBJ2-2; D unclear. The V and J ends lost 6 bases and 3 bases respectively, with 11 bases between them. Germline V CDR1 and CDR2: MNHEY, SVGAGI. There are 14 residues in the CDR3.